This T cell receptor (beta chain) derives from a study of patients and donors after allogeneic stem cell transplantation. TCRdb fed the RT-PCR reads into MiXCR, producing one record per CDR3 protein. Of hundreds of thousands of distinct CDR3 sequences listed, 15% to 20% are singletons. This clonotype was found a few times. The TCR sequence derives from a human donor who was either an allogeneic HSCT recipient or a stem cell or donor lymphocyte infusion donor (not recorded which). It is not recorded whose cells these are; they may come from a transplant donor. Sequences were obtained from blood, either unsorted or a sorted T cell fraction (not recorded which).

The CDR3 sequence: CASSRDRREDYGYTF. The CDR3 coding sequence is TGTGCCAGCAGCCGTGATCGAAGGGAAGACTATGGCTACACCTTC. This chain uses TRBV12-3 or TRBV12-4 with TRBJ1-2; no firm D call. Trimming left V 6 bases short and J 3 bases short, with 17 bases between. The CDR3 consists of 15 residues.